This T cell receptor (beta chain) comes out of a study of blood T cell repertoires in COVID-19 (dated by TCRdb to 2018 to 2021). Regarding the study in general: The collaborator samples originated in the United States, Italy and Spain and spanned the acute and convalescent phases of COVID-19. The repertoires were made available in a free public database intended to serve as a resource for research on the immune response to SARS-CoV-2. The material from the prospective study consisted of cDNA or gDNA derived from T cells, B-cell-depleted T cells, or PBMCs. A de-identified subject ID, COVID-19 status, age in years and sex were almost always included in the sample metadata. The samples were drawn from two sources: the first 160 participants of the ongoing ImmuneRACE study, and 1,000 to 1,500 subjects contributed by 6 global collaborators. The dataset comprised deeply sampled blood TCRbeta repertoires from subjects exposed to, actively infected with, or recovered from COVID-19. Where available, HLA class I and class II types were taken from metadata supplied by the sample provider and were not determined by assay-based typing.

The immunoSEQ Assay, a bias-controlled multiplex PCR, was used to amplify TCRbeta CDR3 regions from genomic DNA. Turning to the authors' computational methods: Nucleated cell counts per sample were estimated from amplification of reference gene primers within the assay. To quantify the absolute abundance of each unique TCRbeta CDR3 rearrangement, sequence reads were collapsed and filtered. Productive Simpson clonality was computed per sample as the square root of Simpson's diversity index over productive rearrangements. TCRdb mirrors the immuneACCESS table, restricted to in-frame sequences. Some clones are absent from its copies; in checked studies, under half trace to an unresolved V gene, and the reason for the others is unknown. V and J calls and clone size come straight from that table; D and trimming were deduced from the DNA. For this sample there are approximately 230,000 clones; approximately 86% appear just once. The ten biggest clones cover roughly 6% of the sample.

The research as a whole found: How much clinical and demographic metadata was included differed by source and by participant, and the metadata was provided uncurated.

The germline V gene supplies CDR1 SGHTA and CDR2 FQGNSA. Its CDR3 holds 17 amino acids, cysteine through phenylalanine. The DNA shown is the 51-base CDR3, in frame from base 1. After removal of 5 bases from V and 6 bases from J, the junction retains 12 bases not matched to a gene. In the prospective study, participants were roughly 18 to 95 years old, resided in fewer than 25 geographic areas of the United States, and were enrolled through a virtual design. In the prospective study, participants were assigned to cohorts based on the clinical history participants reported in a screening survey and a study questionnaire. Mobile phlebotomists in the prospective study collected whole blood, serum and a nasopharyngeal or oropharyngeal swab from every participant. Additional blood draws and questionnaires over an approximately 2-month period could optionally be provided by prospective study participants. Blood samples from the prospective study were shipped frozen or at room temperature prior to DNA extraction.

For this clone: Its recognized antigen is unknown. Base qualities are not at hand, and no much larger clone is one base apart.

The sample comprised PBMCs or T cells enriched from blood (not recorded which). Recombination linked TRBV7-2 to TRBJ2-2, and TRBD1 matches 10 of the central bases. The source is a woman younger than 45 with acute COVID-19. At the DNA level, the sequence is TGTGCCAGCAGCCCGACAGGGGGCGCACGTTGGGCCGGGGAGCTGTTTTTT. It encodes CASSPTGGARWAGELFF.